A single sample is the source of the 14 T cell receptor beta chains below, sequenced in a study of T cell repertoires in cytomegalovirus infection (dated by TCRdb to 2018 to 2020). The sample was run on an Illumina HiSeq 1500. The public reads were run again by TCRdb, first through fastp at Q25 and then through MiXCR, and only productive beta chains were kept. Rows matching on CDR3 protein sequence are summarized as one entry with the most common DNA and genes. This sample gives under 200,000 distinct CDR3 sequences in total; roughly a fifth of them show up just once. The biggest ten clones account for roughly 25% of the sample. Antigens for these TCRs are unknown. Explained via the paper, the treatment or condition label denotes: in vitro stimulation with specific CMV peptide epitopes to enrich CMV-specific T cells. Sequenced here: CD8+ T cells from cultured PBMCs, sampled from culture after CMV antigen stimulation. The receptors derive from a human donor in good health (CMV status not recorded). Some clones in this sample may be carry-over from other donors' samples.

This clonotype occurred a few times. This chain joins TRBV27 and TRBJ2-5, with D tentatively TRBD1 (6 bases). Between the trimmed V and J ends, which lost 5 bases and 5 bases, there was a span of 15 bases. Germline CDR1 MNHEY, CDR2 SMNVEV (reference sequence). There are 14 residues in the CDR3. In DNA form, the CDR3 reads TGTGCCAGCAGTCCTACGTGGCAGGGGGAGACCCAGTACTTC. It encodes CASSPTWQGETQYF.

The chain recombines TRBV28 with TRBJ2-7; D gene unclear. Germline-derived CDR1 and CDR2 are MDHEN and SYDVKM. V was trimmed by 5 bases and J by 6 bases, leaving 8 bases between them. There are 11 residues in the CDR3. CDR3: CASSPEAEQYF. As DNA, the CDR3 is TGTGCCAGCAGTCCCGAGGCCGAGCAGTACTTC.

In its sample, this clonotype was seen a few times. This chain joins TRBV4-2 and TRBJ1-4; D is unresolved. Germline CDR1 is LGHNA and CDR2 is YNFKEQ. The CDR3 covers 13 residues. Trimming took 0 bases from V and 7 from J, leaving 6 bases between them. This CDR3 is CASSQENSEKLFF. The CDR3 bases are TGTGCCAGCAGCCAAGAGAACTCTGAAAAACTGTTTTTT.

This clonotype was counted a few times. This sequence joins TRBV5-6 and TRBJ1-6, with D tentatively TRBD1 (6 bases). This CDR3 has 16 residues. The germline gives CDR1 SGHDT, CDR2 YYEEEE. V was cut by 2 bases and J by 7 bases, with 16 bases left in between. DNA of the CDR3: TGTGCCAGCAGCTTATCCTACAGGGAACGGAATTCACCCCTCCACTTT. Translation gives CASSLSYRERNSPLHF.

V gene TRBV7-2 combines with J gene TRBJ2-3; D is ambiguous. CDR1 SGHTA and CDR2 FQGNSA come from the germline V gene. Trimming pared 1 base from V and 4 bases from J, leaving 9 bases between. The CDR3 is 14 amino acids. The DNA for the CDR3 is TGTGCCAGCAGCTTAGGGCTAGGACCAGATACGCAGTATTTT. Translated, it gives CASSLGLGPDTQYF.

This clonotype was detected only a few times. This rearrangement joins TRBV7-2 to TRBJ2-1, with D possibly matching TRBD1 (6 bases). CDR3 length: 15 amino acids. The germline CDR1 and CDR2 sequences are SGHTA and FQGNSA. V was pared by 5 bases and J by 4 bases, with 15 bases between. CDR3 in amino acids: CASSAADSLYNEQFF. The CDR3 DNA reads TGTGCCAGCAGCGCCGCGGACAGCTTATACAATGAGCAGTTCTTC. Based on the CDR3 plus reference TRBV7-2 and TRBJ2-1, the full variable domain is GAGVSQSPSNKVTEKGKDVELRCDPISGHTALYWYRQSLGQGLEFLIYFQGNSAPDKSGLPSDRFSAERTGGSVSTLTIQRTQQEDSAVYLCASSAADSLYNEQFFGPGTRLTVL.

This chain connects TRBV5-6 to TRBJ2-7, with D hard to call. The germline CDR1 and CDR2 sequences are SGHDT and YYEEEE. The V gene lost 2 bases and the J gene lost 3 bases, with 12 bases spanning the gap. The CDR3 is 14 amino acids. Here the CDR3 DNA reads TGTGCCAGCAGCTTTAGTGCCAGAATCTACGAGCAGTACTTC. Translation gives CASSFSARIYEQYF.

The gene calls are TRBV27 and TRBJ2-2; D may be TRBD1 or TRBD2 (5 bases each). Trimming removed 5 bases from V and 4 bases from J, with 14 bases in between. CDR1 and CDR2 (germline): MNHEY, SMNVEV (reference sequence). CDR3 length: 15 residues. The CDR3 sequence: CASSPGRITTGELFF. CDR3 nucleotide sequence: TGTGCCAGCAGTCCGGGACGGATAACCACCGGGGAGCTGTTTTTT.

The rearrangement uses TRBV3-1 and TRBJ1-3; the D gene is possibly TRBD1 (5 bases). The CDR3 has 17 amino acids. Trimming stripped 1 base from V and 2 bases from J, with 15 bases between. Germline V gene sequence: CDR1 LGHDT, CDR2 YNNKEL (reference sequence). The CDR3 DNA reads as TGTGCCAGCAGCCAAGGATCGGGGCGGATTCCTGGAAACACCATATATTTT. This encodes CASSQGSGRIPGNTIYF.

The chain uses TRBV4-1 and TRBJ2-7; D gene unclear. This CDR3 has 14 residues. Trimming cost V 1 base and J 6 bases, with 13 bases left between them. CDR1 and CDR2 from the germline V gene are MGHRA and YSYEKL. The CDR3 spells CASSQGAAAAEQYF. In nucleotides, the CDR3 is TGCGCCAGCAGCCAAGGGGCCGCCGCAGCCGAGCAGTACTTC.

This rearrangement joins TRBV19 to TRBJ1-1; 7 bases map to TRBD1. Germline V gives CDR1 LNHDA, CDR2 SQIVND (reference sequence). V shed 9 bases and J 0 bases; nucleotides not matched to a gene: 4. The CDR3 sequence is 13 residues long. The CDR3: CASSRGLNTEAFF. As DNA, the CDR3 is TGTGCCAGCAGCAGGGGGTTGAACACTGAAGCTTTCTTT.

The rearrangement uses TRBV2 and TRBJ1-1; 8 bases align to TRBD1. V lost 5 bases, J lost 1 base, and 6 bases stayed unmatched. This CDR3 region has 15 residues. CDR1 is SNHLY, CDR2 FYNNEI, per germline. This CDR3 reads CASSLPGGTNTEAFF. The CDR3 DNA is TGTGCCAGCAGTTTACCAGGGGGCACGAACACTGAAGCTTTCTTT.

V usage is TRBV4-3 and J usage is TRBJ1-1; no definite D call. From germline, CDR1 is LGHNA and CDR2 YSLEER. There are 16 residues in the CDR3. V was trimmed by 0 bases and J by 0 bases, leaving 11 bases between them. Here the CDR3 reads CASSQDWDPMNTEAFF. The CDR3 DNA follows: TGCGCCAGCAGCCAAGACTGGGATCCCATGAACACTGAAGCTTTCTTT.

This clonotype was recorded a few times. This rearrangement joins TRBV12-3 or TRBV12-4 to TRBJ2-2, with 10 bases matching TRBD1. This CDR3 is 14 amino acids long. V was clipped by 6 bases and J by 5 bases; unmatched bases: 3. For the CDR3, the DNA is TGTGCCAGCAGAACGGGACAGGGGACCGGGGAGCTGTTTTTT. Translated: CASRTGQGTGELFF.